This T cell receptor beta chain is from a study of beta chain features in type 1 diabetes. Study results and caveats: The analysis here could not establish whether HLA type shapes TCRB rearrangement. Overrepresentation of cells with high TCR expression could result from cDNA sequencing. Shorter TCRB CDR3s, moderately but significantly so, were found in Type 1 diabetes patients in all four CD4+ subsets.

Stem cell-like memory, regulatory, central memory and naive CD4+ cells were sorted via CD45RO/CCR7/CD25/CD127/CD95/CD27. TCRB transcripts that were expressed got sequenced, as all of the isolated RNA had been reverse transcribed. Profiling relied on immunoSEQ multiplex PCR, and the TCRdb table lists in-frame clones only, not all of them. The top ten hold approximately 0.022% of the sample, which has nearly 700,000 clones, about an eighth seen once. For this clone: Its target is unknown.

The receptor was derived from a man between 18 and 35 years old with type 1 diabetes. The sequenced material came from naive CD4+ T cells from blood.

The CDR3 DNA reads TGTGCCAGCAGTTACTCGGGCTCAAACTACGAGCAGTACTTC. Amino acids: CASSYSGSNYEQYF. The chain is built from TRBV6-5 and TRBJ2-7; the D is unclear. CDR1 and CDR2 from the germline V gene are MNHEY and SVGAGI. The CDR3 has 14 amino acids. V lost 0 bases, J lost 3 bases, and 9 bases lay in between.